Below, 21 T cell receptor beta chains from the same sample are listed, as sequenced in a study of CD4 T cells in relation to SARS-CoV-2 and coronaviruses. This table comes from immunoSEQ multiplex PCR, and its TCRdb copy is limited to in-frame clones, with some not included. This sample has tens of thousands of clones, with over 60% found just once. Unexposed donor CD4+ T cells date from about 2011-2018, before the COVID-19 pandemic. Isolation of CD4+ T cells took place after approximately 11 days in culture. Antigen specificity for these receptors is unknown. The sample taken for sequencing was CD4+ T cells from PBMCs, cultured in vitro. These receptors were collected from a human donor in good health.

The rearrangement joins TRBV19 to TRBJ2-3, with D tentatively TRBD1 (6 bases). This CDR3 has 15 residues. Trimming took 6 bases from V and 6 from J, leaving 19 bases between them. Germline CDR1 LNHDA, CDR2 SQIVND (reference sequence). CDR3 sequence reads: CASSRTAGQPDTQYF. DNA for the CDR3: TGTGCCAGTAGCAGAACCGCCGGACAGCCCGATACGCAGTATTTT.

J is TRBJ1-6 and V is TRBV6-5; maybe TRBD1 (5 bases). The CDR3 covers 15 residues. Germline loops: CDR1 MNHEY, CDR2 SVGAGI. V lost 6 bases and J lost 0, with 9 bases in between. The CDR3 DNA reads as TGTGCCAGCAGCTGGCAGGGCTCCTATAATTCACCCCTCCACTTT. Amino acids: CASSWQGSYNSPLHF.

V is TRBV19 and J is TRBJ1-1, with TRBD1 identical over 11 bases. The CDR3 spans 16 residues. CDR1 is LNHDA, CDR2 SQIVND, per germline (reference sequence). Unmatched junction bases numbered 14, after V lost 9 bases and J lost 5 bases. The CDR3 DNA is TGTGCCAGCCGACCTCGGGACAGGGGGTTGGGGACTGAAGCTTTCTTT. It encodes CASRPRDRGLGTEAFF.

The chain has TRBV6-5 and TRBJ2-3; D possibly corresponds to TRBD2 (6 bases). In germline, CDR1 is MNHEY, CDR2 SVGAGI. V lost 10 bases, J lost 1 base, and 18 bases lay in between. The CDR3 is 15 amino acids. CDR3 amino acids: CAIRAEGGGTDTQYF. CDR3 nucleotides: TGTGCCATCCGGGCCGAAGGAGGGGGCACAGATACGCAGTATTTT.

This clone turned up a few times. This sequence joins TRBV18 and TRBJ2-7; 8 nucleotides align to TRBD1. This CDR3 region has 14 residues. V lost 5 bases to trimming and J lost 3 bases; unmatched junction nucleotides: 6. Per the germline V gene, CDR1 is KGHSH and CDR2 is LQKENI. DNA of the CDR3: TGTGCCAGCTCAACCGGGACAGGTGACTACGAGCAGTACTTC. Translating gives CASSTGTGDYEQYF.

This clone was detected only a few times. V gene TRBV4-1 combines with J gene TRBJ1-2; 9 bases match TRBD1. Germline CDR1 reads MGHRA; CDR2 reads YSYEKL. CDR3 size: 18 residues. Trimming cost V 4 bases and J 3 bases; bases outside gene matches: 15. The CDR3 sequence: CASSRQGTGLVRDYGYTF. The CDR3 coding sequence is TGCGCCAGCAGCCGGCAAGGGACAGGGCTAGTCAGGGACTATGGCTACACCTTC.

The V and J genes are TRBV5-5 and TRBJ2-3; D remains ambiguous. The CDR3 consists of 13 residues. Germline loops: CDR1 SGHKS, CDR2 YYEKEE (reference sequence). V lost 1 base and J 1 base, leaving 4 bases between the germline ends. The CDR3 nucleotides read TGTGCCAGCAGCTTGACCGGCACAGATACGCAGTATTTT. Its translation is CASSLTGTDTQYF.

V gene TRBV5-1 combines with J gene TRBJ1-2; D remains ambiguous. There are 15 residues in the CDR3. Germline CDR1 reads SGHRS; CDR2 reads YFSETQ. V was shortened by 0 bases and J by 6 bases, with 15 bases between the two germline ends. CDR3 in amino acids: CASSLEVSLRNGYTF. DNA of the CDR3: TGCGCCAGCAGCTTGGAGGTCAGCCTTAGGAATGGCTACACCTTC.

The genes are TRBV7-2 and TRBJ2-5, with 9 nucleotides matching TRBD1. V trimming: 5 bases; J trimming: 5 bases; junction bases outside the gene matches: 6. CDR1 is SGHTA, CDR2 FQGNSA, per germline. The CDR3 sequence is 14 residues long. CDR3 in amino acids: CASSTGQGWETQYF. In DNA form, the CDR3 reads TGTGCCAGCAGCACAGGACAGGGGTGGGAGACCCAGTACTTC.

This chain uses TRBV11-2 with TRBJ2-1, with D perhaps matching TRBD1 (6 bases). CDR3 size: 15 residues. Germline V lookup: CDR1 SGHAT, CDR2 FQNNGV. V was trimmed by 3 bases and J by 4 bases, leaving 13 bases between them. CDR3 nucleotide sequence: TGTGCCAGCAGCTTCGGCAGGGGCCCATACAATGAGCAGTTCTTC. Its translation: CASSFGRGPYNEQFF. Using reference TRBV11-2 and TRBJ2-1 for the parts outside the CDR3, the full variable domain is EAGVAQSPRYKIIEKRQSVAFWCNPISGHATLYWYQQILGQGPKLLIQFQNNGVVDDSQLPKDRFSAERLKGVDSTLKIQPAKLEDSAVYLCASSFGRGPYNEQFFGPGTRLTVL.

The chain carries TRBV27 and TRBJ2-7, with 12 nucleotides matching TRBD2. CDR1 MNHEY and CDR2 SMNVEV come from the germline V gene (reference sequence). This CDR3 region has 17 residues. J was trimmed by 0 bases and V by 10 bases; bases with no gene match: 13. The CDR3 DNA sequence: TGTGCCACCGGGCGAAGGCTAGCGGGAGGGAGCTCCTACGAGCAGTACTTC. Translation gives CATGRRLAGGSSYEQYF.

The chain joins TRBV4-3 to TRBJ1-2; 7 bases map to TRBD1. Germline V gives CDR1 LGHNA, CDR2 YSLEER. The CDR3 is 15 amino acids. The ends lost 2 bases at V and 0 bases at J; junction bases unmatched: 3. The chain's CDR3 is CASSQRTGSNYGYTF. CDR3 DNA: TGCGCCAGCAGCCAACGGACAGGTTCTAACTATGGCTACACCTTC.

The V call is TRBV11-3, the J call TRBJ2-7; 8 bases are shared with TRBD1. Germline CDR1 SGHNT, CDR2 YENEEA. The CDR3 consists of 15 residues. The trim removed 5 bases at V and 4 bases at J, leaving 10 bases unmatched. CDR3: CASSPGQGAVYEQYF. As DNA, the CDR3 is TGTGCCAGCAGCCCAGGGCAGGGGGCTGTGTACGAGCAGTACTTC.

The chain carries TRBV4-2 and TRBJ1-2; weak D call: TRBD1 (5 bases). From germline, CDR1 is LGHNA and CDR2 YNFKEQ. The CDR3 spans 16 residues. The germline V and J ends were trimmed by 2 bases and 1 base, with 14 bases remaining between them. The CDR3 DNA is TGTGCCAGCAGCCAACCGGGGGGGGGAAGTAACTATGGCTACACCTTC. Protein sequence: CASSQPGGGSNYGYTF.

This clone was seen a few times. The V gene is TRBV9, the J gene TRBJ2-5; D gene ambiguous. CDR3 length: 14 residues. V was cut by 1 base and J by 1 base, with 8 bases left in between. Germline V lookup: CDR1 SGDLS, CDR2 YYNGEE. The CDR3 region is CASSVSVLQETQYF. For the CDR3, the DNA is TGTGCCAGCAGCGTATCGGTACTCCAAGAGACCCAGTACTTC.

The DNA for the CDR3 is TGCGCCAGCAGCTTGGGTCACGGGGGGGCGGTCGAGACCCAGTACTTC. Its translation is CASSLGHGGAVETQYF. V and J are TRBV5-1 and TRBJ2-5, with TRBD2 matching over 8 bases. Germline lookup yields CDR1 SGHRS and CDR2 YFSETQ. The CDR3 runs 16 residues. Trimming removed 0 bases from V and 5 bases from J; junction bases left unmatched: 9.

This chain connects TRBV2 to TRBJ2-7; perhaps D is TRBD1 or TRBD2 (7 bases each). V was pared by 3 bases and J by 2 bases, with 11 bases between. The CDR3 contains 14 residues. CDR1 and CDR2 (germline): SNHLY, FYNNEI. The CDR3, as DNA: TGTGCCAGCAGTGAGAGCGGGACAGCCTACGAGCAGTACTTC. This encodes CASSESGTAYEQYF.

This rearrangement joins TRBV5-4 to TRBJ1-5; the D is unclear. This CDR3 has 17 amino acids. Per germline, CDR1 SGHNT and CDR2 YYREEE (reference sequence). V lost 0 bases, J lost 1 base, and 14 bases lay in between. CDR3 loop: CASSLGGGSGSNQPQHF. Written as DNA, the CDR3 is TGTGCCAGCAGCTTGGGTGGCGGGTCTGGGAGCAATCAGCCCCAGCATTTT. Complete variable domain (other parts from reference TRBV5-4 and TRBJ1-5): ETGVTQSPTHLIKTRGQQVTLRCSSQSGHNTVSWYQQALGQGPQFIFQYYREEENGRGNFPPRFSGLQFPNYSSELNVNALELDDSALYLCASSLGGGSGSNQPQHFGDGTRLSIL.

This clone was detected only a few times. The CDR3 region is CASSESTANYGYTF. CDR3 nucleotides: TGCGCCAGCAGTGAGTCGACAGCTAACTATGGCTACACCTTC. The chain uses TRBV10-2 and TRBJ1-2, with TRBD1 as a possible D gene (5 bases). V was shortened by 0 bases and J by 0 bases, with 5 bases between the two germline ends. This CDR3 is built from 14 residues. CDR1 WSHSY and CDR2 SAAADI come from the germline V gene.

This CDR3 reads CASSNPRQGKKYEQYF. CDR3 nucleotides: TGTGCCAGCAGCAACCCACGACAGGGGAAGAAGTACGAGCAGTACTTC. This chain links TRBV7-6 with TRBJ2-7; TRBD1 aligns across 8 bases. The CDR3 extends over 16 amino acids. Germline-derived CDR1 and CDR2 are SGHVS and FNYEAQ. Germline trimming cut 5 bases from V and 4 bases from J; bases unmatched to any gene: 13.

This rearrangement joins TRBV30 to TRBJ1-2; perhaps TRBD1 as D (5 bases). The V end was cut by 4 bases, the J end by 8 bases, with 11 bases between. The CDR3 sequence is 11 residues long. Germline values: CDR1 GTSNPN, CDR2 SVGIG (reference sequence). CDR3 sequence reads: CAWTWGGGYTF. CDR3 nucleotide sequence: TGTGCCTGGACCTGGGGGGGAGGCTACACCTTC.